This record covers a single T cell receptor (beta chain). The antigen remains unidentified. The data are from a study of vaccination effects on CD4 cells after COVID-19. Study-level background: Samples that were drawn after vaccination came a median of 72 days after the second dose.

Whole-study results and caveats: From healthy vaccinees, only 1 of 255 vaccine-induced clones also reacted to common cold coronaviruses. After vaccination, at late timepoints, clones induced by infection and by vaccine contracted markedly.

The CDR3 has 14 amino acids. CDR1 is SGHKS, CDR2 YYEKEE, per germline (reference sequence). The V gene lost 3 bases and the J gene lost 4 bases, with 14 bases spanning the gap. Produced via immunoSEQ multiplex PCR; TCRdb's table is partial and in-frame only. The sample yields just under 75,000 clones, around 69% seen once. After roughly 9 days in culture, the CD4+ T cells were isolated. Each participant received a vaccine that was either BNT162b2 or mRNA-1273, given as two doses. Vaccine recipients had no previous SARS-CoV-2 infection; their nucleocapsid antibodies were negative. The receptor was isolated from a human donor who received a COVID-19 vaccine. The sample here was CD4+ T cells from PBMCs cultured without peptide, taken after COVID-19 vaccination. The V and J genes are TRBV5-5 and TRBJ2-7; D might be TRBD2 (6 bases). CDR3 residues: CASSSFTGVYEQYV. CDR3 nucleotides: TGTGCCAGCAGCTCATTTACGGGGGTTTACGAGCAGTACGTC.